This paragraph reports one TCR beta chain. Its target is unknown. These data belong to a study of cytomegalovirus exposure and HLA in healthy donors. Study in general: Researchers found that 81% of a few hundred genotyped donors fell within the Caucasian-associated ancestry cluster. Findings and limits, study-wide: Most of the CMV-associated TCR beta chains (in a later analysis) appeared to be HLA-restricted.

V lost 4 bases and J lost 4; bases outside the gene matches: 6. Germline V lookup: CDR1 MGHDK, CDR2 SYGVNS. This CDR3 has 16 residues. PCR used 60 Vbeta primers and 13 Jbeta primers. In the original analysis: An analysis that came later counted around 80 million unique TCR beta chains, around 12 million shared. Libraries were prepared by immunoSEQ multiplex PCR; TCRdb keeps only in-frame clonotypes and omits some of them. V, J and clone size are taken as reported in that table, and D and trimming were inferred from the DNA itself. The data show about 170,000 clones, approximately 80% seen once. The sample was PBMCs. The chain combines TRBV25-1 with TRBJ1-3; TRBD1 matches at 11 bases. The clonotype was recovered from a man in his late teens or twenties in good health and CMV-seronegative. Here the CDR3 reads CASSGTGGLGGNTIYF. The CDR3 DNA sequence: TGTGCCAGCAGTGGGACAGGGGGCCTAGGAGGAAACACCATATATTTT.